This T cell receptor beta chain was captured in a study of tumour-infiltrating T cells in Burkitt lymphoma. Study summary: Repertoire clonality predicted overall and progression-free survival.

Germline-derived CDR1 and CDR2 are SEHNR and FQNEAQ (reference sequence). V lost 5 bases and J 2 bases, leaving 13 bases between the germline ends. The CDR3 sequence is 14 residues long. Comment on this clone: Other DNA sequences from this sample encode an identical CDR3 as well.

Here immunoSEQ multiplex PCR was the method, and the copy in TCRdb shows in-frame clones only, minus some. This sample has 7,000 or so clones, with approximately 18% found just once. This receptor was obtained from a human donor with diffuse large B-cell lymphoma. The rearrangement uses TRBV7-9 and TRBJ2-7; D perhaps matches TRBD1 (6 bases). Sequencing input: tumor tissue. The DNA for the CDR3 is TGTGCCAGCAGCCTATCACACAGGGCCTACGAGCAGTACTTC. It encodes CASSLSHRAYEQYF. Drawing the rest from reference TRBV7-9 and TRBJ2-7, the complete variable domain is DTGVSQNPRHKITKRGQNVTFRCDPISEHNRLYWYRQTLGQGPEFLTYFQNEAQLEKSRLLSDRFSAERPKGSFSTLEIQRTEQGDSAMYLCASSLSHRAYEQYFGPGTRLTVT.